This entry lists 13 T cell receptor beta chains sequenced from one sample in a study of vaccination effects on CD4 cells after COVID-19. Produced via immunoSEQ multiplex PCR; TCRdb's table is partial and in-frame only. The repertoire includes under 80,000 clones, 73% of them detected once, and roughly 1.2% sits in the top ten. Their antigen targets remain unknown. Prior to sequencing, the ViraFEST assay stimulated PBMC with viral peptide pools, which expanded the antigen-specific CD4+ T cells. Upon completion of roughly ten days in culture, CD4+ T cells were isolated. The cohort was immunized with two doses of either the BNT162b2 or mRNA-1273 vaccine. The source material was CD4+ T cells from PBMCs cultured with HCoV-229E spike peptides, sampled after COVID-19 vaccination. Receptors were obtained from a human donor who received a COVID-19 vaccine.

This clone was seen more than once but under ten times. The rearrangement uses TRBV5-5 and TRBJ1-1; 8 bases are shared with TRBD1. The CDR3 extends over 15 amino acids. J lost 1 base, V lost 4 bases, and 6 bases had no gene match. Germline V CDR1 and CDR2: SGHKS, YYEKEE (reference sequence). CDR3 amino acids: CASSPPGTGNTEAFF. The CDR3 nucleotides read TGTGCCAGCAGCCCCCCCGGGACAGGGAACACTGAAGCTTTCTTT.

This clone was seen a handful of times. The rearrangement uses TRBV7-9 and TRBJ1-4, with 7 bases fitting TRBD1. This CDR3 is built from 14 residues. Germline CDR1 SEHNR, CDR2 FQNEAQ (reference sequence). V trimming: 5 bases; J trimming: 7 bases; junction bases outside the gene matches: 7. CDR3 residues: CASSLNNRGEKLFF. DNA for the CDR3: TGTGCCAGCAGCCTTAACAACAGGGGTGAAAAACTGTTTTTT. The entire variable domain, with the rest obtained from reference TRBV7-9 and TRBJ1-4, is as follows: DTGVSQNPRHKITKRGQNVTFRCDPISEHNRLYWYRQTLGQGPEFLTYFQNEAQLEKSRLLSDRFSAERPKGSFSTLEIQRTEQGDSAMYLCASSLNNRGEKLFFGSGTQLSVL.

The gene calls are TRBV6-6 and TRBJ2-3; the match to TRBD1 covers 8 bases. CDR1 and CDR2 from the germline V gene are MNHNY and SVGAGI (reference sequence). The CDR3 is 13 residues long. After removal of 6 bases from V and 1 base from J, the junction contained 0 bases not matched to a gene. The CDR3 loop reads CASRDRGTDTQYF. CDR3 sequence (DNA): TGTGCCAGCAGGGACAGGGGCACAGATACGCAGTATTTT.

About this clone: A much larger clonotype is one base distant, so this may be a read error. The genes are TRBV25-1 and TRBJ1-2; 9 bases are shared with TRBD1. The V segment lost 5 bases and the J segment 2 bases; nucleotides outside the gene matches: 3. In germline, CDR1 is MGHDK, CDR2 SYGVNS. The CDR3 is 14 amino acids. Here the CDR3 reads CASSPGTGNYGYTF. The CDR3 coding sequence is TGTGCCAGCAGTCCCGGGACAGGGAACTATGGCTACACCTTC.

The V gene is TRBV5-1, the J gene TRBJ1-1, with D hard to call. Trimming shortened V by 0 bases and J by 3 bases, and 12 bases separated the two germline ends. In germline, CDR1 is SGHRS, CDR2 YFSETQ. The CDR3 runs to 15 residues. CDR3 loop: CASSLAIPGDTEAFF. CDR3 nucleotide sequence: TGCGCCAGCAGCTTGGCCATTCCAGGTGACACTGAAGCTTTCTTT. The full variable domain, with the rest looked up from reference TRBV5-1 and TRBJ1-1, is KAGVTQTPRYLIKTRGQQVTLSCSPISGHRSVSWYQQTPGQGLQFLFEYFSETQRNKGNFPGRFSGRQFSNSRSEMNVSTLELGDSALYLCASSLAIPGDTEAFFGQGTRLTVV.

This sequence joins TRBV6-1 and TRBJ1-1; D possibly corresponds to TRBD1 (6 bases). Trimming took 2 bases from V and 3 from J, leaving 13 bases between them. This CDR3 has 15 residues. The V gene's germline CDR1 is MNHNS and CDR2 SASEGT. CDR3 sequence: CASSELRGGDTEAFF. For the CDR3, the DNA is TGTGCCAGCAGTGAATTAAGGGGGGGGGACACTGAAGCTTTCTTT.

The V and J genes are TRBV12-3 or TRBV12-4 and TRBJ1-5, with D hard to call. Deletions cut 9 bases from V and 3 bases from J, with 9 bases between. The CDR3 spans 12 residues. The CDR3 here is CASRENNQPQHF. CDR3 sequence (DNA): TGTGCCAGTCGTGAGAACAATCAGCCCCAGCATTTT.

This rearrangement joins TRBV7-8 to TRBJ2-3, with TRBD2 matching over 7 bases. The CDR3 extends over 15 amino acids. V was clipped by 5 bases and J by 3 bases; unmatched bases: 8. Germline CDR1 is SGHVS and CDR2 is FQNEAQ. This CDR3 reads CASSQVGGSTDTQYF. In DNA form, the CDR3 reads TGTGCCAGCAGCCAGGTCGGGGGGTCAACAGATACGCAGTATTTT.

The chain has TRBV19 and TRBJ1-1; weak D call: TRBD1 (6 bases). The CDR3 is 17 residues long. Germline V gene lookup returns CDR1 LNHDA and CDR2 SQIVND (reference sequence). Trimming pared 4 bases from V and 0 bases from J, leaving 18 bases between. The CDR3 sequence: CASSTRLGGGMNTEAFF. The CDR3 nucleotides are TGTGCCAGTAGTACTCGCTTAGGTGGGGGCATGAACACTGAAGCTTTCTTT. Supplemented by reference TRBV19 and TRBJ1-1, the full variable domain reads DGGITQSPKYLFRKEGQNVTLSCEQNLNHDAMYWYRQDPGQGLRLIYYSQIVNDFQKGDIAEGYSVSREKKESFPLTVTSAQKNPTAFYLCASSTRLGGGMNTEAFFGQGTRLTVV.

The V call is TRBV5-5, the J call TRBJ2-3; D may match TRBD1 or TRBD2 (6 bases each). Trimming shortened V by 2 bases and J by 4 bases, and 17 bases separated the two germline ends. Germline lookup yields CDR1 SGHKS and CDR2 YYEKEE (reference sequence). The CDR3 is 16 amino acids. The CDR3 loop is CASSLTGGRVADTQYF. CDR3 DNA sequence: TGTGCCAGCAGCTTAACTGGGGGGCGCGTAGCAGATACGCAGTATTTT.

This clone was counted a few times. V and J are TRBV5-1 and TRBJ1-1; D gene ambiguous. The germline V gene has CDR1 SGHRS and CDR2 YFSETQ. The CDR3 is 15 amino acids. V lost 4 bases and J lost 3, with 16 bases in between. CDR3 sequence reads: CASSPRRAEDTEAFF. CDR3 coding DNA: TGCGCCAGCAGCCCCAGGAGGGCTGAGGACACTGAAGCTTTCTTT.

This chain links TRBV7-2 with TRBJ2-4, with D perhaps matching TRBD1 (5 bases). CDR3 length: 14 residues. Germline assignment: CDR1 SGHTA and CDR2 FQGNSA. Trimming stripped 5 bases from V and 7 bases from J, with 15 bases between. CDR3 nucleotides: TGTGCCAGCAGCCAGGGCCCGACGGAGAACATTCAGTACTTC. Its protein product is CASSQGPTENIQYF.

This clone was recorded a few times. This rearrangement joins TRBV20-1 to TRBJ2-7, with D unresolved. Trimming removed 3 bases from V and 3 bases from J, with 9 bases in between. Germline CDR1 is DFQATT and CDR2 is SNEGSKA (reference sequence). The CDR3 runs to 12 residues. CDR3 loop: CSASSSNYEQYV. CDR3 DNA: TGCAGTGCTAGTTCGTCCAACTACGAGCAGTACGTC.